The rows below give T cell receptor beta chains drawn from one sample of a study of blood T cell repertoires in COVID-19. Sequencing was performed with immunoSEQ multiplex PCR; in TCRdb, only in-frame clones are kept and a portion is missing. Among about 15,000 clones listed, about 80% were seen once. Sequencing used peripheral blood. The origin of the receptors is a human donor in a cohort sampled during active COVID-19. Both conserved end residues are part of each CDR3. A D gene is named only where the DNA matches it firmly. For some rows the clone size is stated as once, few or many, or as a class when expanded; others skip it.

j_gene | v_gene | abundance | d_gene | CDR3aa | CDR3nt
TRBJ2-7 | TRBV27 | NA | NA | CASSLSGPPHEQYF | TGTGCCAGCAGTTTATCGGGGCCACCACACGAGCAGTACTTC
TRBJ1-1 | TRBV30 | few | NA | CAWSKPKRNTEAFF | TGTGCCTGGAGCAAACCTAAACGGAACACTGAAGCTTTCTTT
TRBJ2-5 | TRBV5-5 | NA | NA | CASSLAPDGAKTQYF | TGTGCCAGCAGCTTGGCACCCGATGGGGCCAAGACCCAGTACTTC
TRBJ2-3 | TRBV4-2 | NA | NA | CASSQEEGRVTQYF | TGTGCCAGCAGCCAAGAGGAGGGGCGGGTTACGCAGTATTTT
TRBJ1-6 | TRBV6-6 | few | TRBD1 | CASSYPAGQGNSPLHF | TGTGCCAGCAGTTATCCCGCCGGACAGGGGAATTCACCCCTCCACTTT
TRBJ2-7 | TRBV28 | NA | TRBD1 | CASSRPRQGIRNYYEQYF | TGTGCCAGCAGCCGACCGAGACAGGGGATCAGAAACTATTACGAGCAGTACTTC
TRBJ1-3 | TRBV28 | once | TRBD1 | CASLKPGQGSGNTIYF | TGTGCCAGCCTCAAACCGGGACAGGGGTCTGGAAACACCATATATTTT
TRBJ2-5 | TRBV19 | NA | NA | CASRDGTFGKETQYF | TGTGCCAGTAGGGATGGGACATTTGGGAAAGAGACCCAGTACTTC
TRBJ2-7 | TRBV21-1 | NA | NA | CATLTRDRGPEQYF | TGTGCCACTCTTACCCGGGACAGGGGACCCGAGCAGTACTTC
TRBJ2-1 | TRBV11-2 | NA | TRBD1 | CASSLEQGANEQFF | TGTGCCAGCAGCTTAGAACAGGGGGCCAATGAGCAGTTCTTC
TRBJ1-2 | TRBV7-2 | once | TRBD1 | CASSPDRERGYTF | TGTGCCAGCAGCCCCGACAGGGAACGGGGCTACACCTTC
TRBJ1-6 | TRBV30 | NA | TRBD1 | CAWTGTGSSPLHF | TGTGCCTGGACCGGGACAGGCAGTTCACCCCTCCACTTT
TRBJ2-5 | TRBV15 | NA | NA | CATSRDGQGQETQYF | TGTGCCACCAGCAGAGATGGGCAGGGACAAGAGACCCAGTACTTC
TRBJ1-2 | TRBV4-1 | few | TRBD1 | CASSRGQASGYTF | TGCGCCAGCAGCCGGGGACAGGCCTCAGGCTACACCTTC
TRBJ2-5 | TRBV5-4 | NA | TRBD2 | CASSLSPSGQETQYF | TGTGCCAGCAGCTTGTCCCCTAGCGGCCAAGAGACCCAGTACTTC
TRBJ1-4 | TRBV3-1/TRBV3-2 | NA | NA | CASSQDWGGFGNEKLFF | TGTGCCAGCAGCCAAGATTGGGGGGGGTTTGGTAATGAAAAACTGTTTTTT
TRBJ2-7 | TRBV3-1/TRBV3-2 | few | TRBD2 | CASSQGLAGYEQYF | TGTGCCAGCAGCCAGGGACTAGCGGGATACGAGCAGTACTTC
TRBJ2-1 | TRBV5-6 | few | NA | CASSETANEQFF | TGTGCCAGCAGCGAGACAGCGAATGAGCAGTTCTTC
TRBJ2-2 | TRBV19 | NA | NA | CASSTLQGLNTGELFF | TGTGCCAGTAGTACCTTACAGGGCTTAAACACCGGGGAGCTGTTTTTT
TRBJ2-7 | TRBV28 | NA | TRBD2 | CAPYRGGSTTYEQYF | TGTGCCCCCTACCGGGGGGGCTCCACGACCTACGAGCAGTACTTC
TRBJ2-5 | TRBV7-2 | NA | NA | CASSLGQAAGAQYF | TGTGCCAGCAGCTTAGGACAGGCCGCGGGGGCCCAGTACTTC
TRBJ2-1 | TRBV5-1 | NA | TRBD2 | CASSLTGASGGARSSYNEQFF | TGCGCCAGCAGCTTGACGGGTGCTAGCGGGGGGGCAAGAAGCTCCTACAATGAGCAGTTCTTC
TRBJ2-1 | TRBV5-1 | once | TRBD2 | CASSLGARLAGRDEQFF | TGCGCCAGCAGCTTGGGGGCCCGACTAGCGGGAAGGGATGAGCAGTTCTTC
TRBJ1-5 | TRBV7-8 | NA | NA | CASSLEAGFSQPQHF | TGTGCCAGCAGCTTAGAGGCGGGGTTCAGTCAGCCCCAGCATTTT
TRBJ2-7 | TRBV9 | NA | TRBD1 | CASSVGTGLNEQYF | TGTGCCAGCAGCGTCGGGACAGGGTTGAACGAGCAGTACTTC
TRBJ2-3 | TRBV6-5 | NA | TRBD2 | CASSLAGAKDTQYF | TGTGCCAGCAGTTTGGCGGGAGCTAAAGATACGCAGTATTTT
TRBJ2-3 | TRBV5-4 | few | NA | CASSLEGFLADTQYF | TGTGCCAGCAGCTTGGAGGGGTTTTTGGCAGATACGCAGTATTTT
TRBJ2-5 | TRBV5-1 | NA | NA | CASSLQREETQYF | TGCGCCAGCAGCCTCCAGCGGGAAGAGACCCAGTACTTC
TRBJ1-1 | TRBV28 | NA | TRBD1 | CASSFRQGWTEAFF | TGTGCCAGCAGTTTTAGACAGGGATGGACTGAAGCTTTCTTT
TRBJ2-7 | TRBV6-5 | NA | NA | CASSYEGFGREQYF | TGTGCCAGCAGTTATGAGGGGTTTGGGAGGGAGCAGTACTTC
TRBJ1-2 | TRBV5-1 | NA | NA | CASSPAALGGYTF | TGCGCCAGCAGCCCCGCGGCCCTAGGTGGCTACACCTTC
TRBJ1-2 | TRBV28 | NA | TRBD1 | CASTPDREHGYTF | TGTGCCAGCACCCCGGACAGGGAGCATGGCTACACCTTC
TRBJ2-1 | TRBV6-5 | once | TRBD1 | CASRDGTGHNEQFF | TGTGCCAGCAGAGACGGGACAGGCCACAATGAGCAGTTCTTC
TRBJ1-5 | TRBV19 | NA | NA | CASSIGLTPEPQHF | TGTGCCAGTAGTATTGGGCTCACACCAGAGCCCCAGCATTTT
TRBJ1-5 | TRBV19 | NA | NA | CASTETRAGKIQPQHF | TGTGCCAGTACCGAAACCCGGGCAGGGAAAATCCAGCCCCAGCATTTT
TRBJ2-5 | TRBV7-3 | NA | NA | CASSWDNFAETQYF | TGTGCCAGCAGCTGGGACAATTTCGCAGAGACCCAGTACTTC
TRBJ1-1 | TRBV5-1 | NA | NA | CASSLDGQNTEAFF | TGCGCCAGCAGCTTGGATGGACAGAACACTGAAGCTTTCTTT
TRBJ1-3 | TRBV11-2 | few | NA | CASSEQPGNTIYF | TGTGCCAGCAGCGAACAACCGGGAAACACCATATATTTT
TRBJ2-3 | TRBV2 | NA | TRBD1 | CASRQGPVTDTQYF | TGTGCCAGCCGACAGGGGCCGGTAACAGATACGCAGTATTTT
TRBJ2-3 | TRBV5-4 | NA | TRBD2 | CASSTGGGTDTQYF | TGTGCCAGCAGCACGGGGGGAGGCACAGATACGCAGTATTTT
TRBJ2-5 | TRBV6-5 | NA | NA | CASSSEGRKTQYF | TGTGCCAGCAGTTCCGAGGGTCGGAAGACCCAGTACTTC
TRBJ1-1 | TRBV28 | NA | NA | CASKGGVEAFF | TGTGCCAGCAAAGGGGGGGTCGAAGCTTTCTTT
TRBJ1-1 | TRBV6-5 | NA | TRBD1 | CASRLDRASNTEAFF | TGTGCCAGCAGACTGGACAGGGCATCGAACACTGAAGCTTTCTTT
TRBJ1-1 | TRBV11-2 | few | NA | CASSSYLGGQTEAFF | TGTGCCAGCAGCTCATACCTCGGGGGGCAAACTGAAGCTTTCTTT
TRBJ1-4 | TRBV5-1 | NA | TRBD1 | CASSPRDSNEKLFF | TGCGCCAGCAGCCCCCGGGACAGTAATGAAAAACTGTTTTTT